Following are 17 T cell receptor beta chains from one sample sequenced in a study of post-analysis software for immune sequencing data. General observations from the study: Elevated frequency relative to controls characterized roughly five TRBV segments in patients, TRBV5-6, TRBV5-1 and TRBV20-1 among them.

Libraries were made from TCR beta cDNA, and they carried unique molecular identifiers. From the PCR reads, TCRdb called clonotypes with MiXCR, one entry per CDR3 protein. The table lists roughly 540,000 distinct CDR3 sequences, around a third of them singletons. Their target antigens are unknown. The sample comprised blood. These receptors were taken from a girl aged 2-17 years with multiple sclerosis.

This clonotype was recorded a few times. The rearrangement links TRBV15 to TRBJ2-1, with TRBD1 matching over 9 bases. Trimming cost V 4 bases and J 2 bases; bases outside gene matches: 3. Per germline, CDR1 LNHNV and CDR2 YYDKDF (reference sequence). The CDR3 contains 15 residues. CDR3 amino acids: CATSNDRGAYNEQFF. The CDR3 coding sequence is TGTGCCACCAGCAACGACAGGGGGGCCTACAATGAGCAGTTCTTC.

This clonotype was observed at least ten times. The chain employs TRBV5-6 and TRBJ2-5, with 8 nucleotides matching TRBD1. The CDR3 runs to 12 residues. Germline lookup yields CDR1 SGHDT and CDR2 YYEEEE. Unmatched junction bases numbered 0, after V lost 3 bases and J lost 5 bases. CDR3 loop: CASSWTGETQYF. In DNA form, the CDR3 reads TGTGCCAGCAGCTGGACAGGGGAGACCCAGTACTTC. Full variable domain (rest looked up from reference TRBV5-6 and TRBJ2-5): DAGVTQSPTHLIKTRGQQVTLRCSPKSGHDTVSWYQQALGQGPQFIFQYYEEEERQRGNFPDRFSGHQFPNYSSELNVNALLLGDSALYLCASSWTGETQYFGPGTRLLVL.

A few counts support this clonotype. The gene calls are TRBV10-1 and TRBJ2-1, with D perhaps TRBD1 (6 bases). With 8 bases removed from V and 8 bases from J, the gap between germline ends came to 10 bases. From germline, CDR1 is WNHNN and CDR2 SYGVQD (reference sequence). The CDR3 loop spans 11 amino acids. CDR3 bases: TGCGCCAGCGGGGGCCGAGATGAGCAGTTCTTC. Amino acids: CASGGRDEQFF.

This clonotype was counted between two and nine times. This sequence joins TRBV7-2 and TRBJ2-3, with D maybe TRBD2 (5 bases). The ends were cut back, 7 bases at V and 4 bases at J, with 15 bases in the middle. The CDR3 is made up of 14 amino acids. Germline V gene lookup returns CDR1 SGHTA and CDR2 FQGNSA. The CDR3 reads CASTLGVASDTQYF. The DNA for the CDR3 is TGTGCCAGCACCCTAGGAGTAGCGTCAGATACGCAGTATTTT.

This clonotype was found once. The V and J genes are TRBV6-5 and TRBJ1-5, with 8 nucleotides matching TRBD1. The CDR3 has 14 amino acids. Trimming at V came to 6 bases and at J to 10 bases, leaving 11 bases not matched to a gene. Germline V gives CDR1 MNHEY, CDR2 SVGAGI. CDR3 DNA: TGTGCCAGCAGACAACGGACAGGGTGGCATCCCCAGCATTTT. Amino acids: CASRQRTGWHPQHF.

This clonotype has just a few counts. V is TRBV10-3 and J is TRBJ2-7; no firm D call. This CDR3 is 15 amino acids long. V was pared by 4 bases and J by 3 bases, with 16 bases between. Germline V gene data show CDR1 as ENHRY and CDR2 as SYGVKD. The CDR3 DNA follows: TGTGCCATCAGTGCAGAGGCTGATGGGCTCTACGAGCAGTACTTC. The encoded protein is CAISAEADGLYEQYF.

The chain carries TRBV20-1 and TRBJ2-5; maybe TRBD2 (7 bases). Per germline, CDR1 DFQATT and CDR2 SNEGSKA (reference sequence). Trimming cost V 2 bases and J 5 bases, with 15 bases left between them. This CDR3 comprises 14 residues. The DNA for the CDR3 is TGCAGTGCTAGAAGTCGGGGGGCGGTGGAGACCCAGTACTTC. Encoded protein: CSARSRGAVETQYF.

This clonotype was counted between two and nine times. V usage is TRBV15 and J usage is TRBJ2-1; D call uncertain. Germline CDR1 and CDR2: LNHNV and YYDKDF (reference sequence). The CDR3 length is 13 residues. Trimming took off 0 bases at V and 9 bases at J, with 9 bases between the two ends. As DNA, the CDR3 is TGTGCCACCAGCAGAGATCTCGGCAGTGAGCAGTTCTTC. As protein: CATSRDLGSEQFF.

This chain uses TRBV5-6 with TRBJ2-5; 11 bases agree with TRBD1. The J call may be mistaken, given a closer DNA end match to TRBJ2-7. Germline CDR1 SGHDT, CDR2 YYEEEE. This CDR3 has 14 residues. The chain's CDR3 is CASNPGQGVHEQYF. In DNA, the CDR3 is TGTGCCAGCAACCCGGGACAGGGGGTACACGAGCAGTACTTC.

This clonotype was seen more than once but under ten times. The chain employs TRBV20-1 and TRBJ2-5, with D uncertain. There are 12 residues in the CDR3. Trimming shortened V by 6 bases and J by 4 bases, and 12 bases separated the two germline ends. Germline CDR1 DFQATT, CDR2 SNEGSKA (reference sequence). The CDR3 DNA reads TGCAGTGCCCTAGGGTTAGGAGAGACCCAGTACTTC. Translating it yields CSALGLGETQYF.

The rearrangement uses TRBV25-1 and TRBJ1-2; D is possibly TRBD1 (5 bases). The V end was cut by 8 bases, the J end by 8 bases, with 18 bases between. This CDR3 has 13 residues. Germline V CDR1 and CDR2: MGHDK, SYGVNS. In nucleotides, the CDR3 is TGTGCCAGCTCCCCGGGGGGGGGAAGAGGCTACACCTTC. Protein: CASSPGGGRGYTF.

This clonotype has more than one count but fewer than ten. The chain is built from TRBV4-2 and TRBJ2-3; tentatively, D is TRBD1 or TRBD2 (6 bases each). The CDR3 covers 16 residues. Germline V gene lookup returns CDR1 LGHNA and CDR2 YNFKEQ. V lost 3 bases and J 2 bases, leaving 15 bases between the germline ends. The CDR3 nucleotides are TGTGCCAGCAGCCACCTGAGAGGGGGGAACACAGATACGCAGTATTTT. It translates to CASSHLRGGNTDTQYF.

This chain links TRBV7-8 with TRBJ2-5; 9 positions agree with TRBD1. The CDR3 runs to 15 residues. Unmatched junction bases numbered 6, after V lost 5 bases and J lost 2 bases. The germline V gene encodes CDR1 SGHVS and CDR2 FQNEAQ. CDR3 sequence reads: CASSLRDREQETQYF. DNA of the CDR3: TGTGCCAGCAGCCTCCGGGACAGGGAGCAAGAGACCCAGTACTTC.

The CDR3 spells CASRRDHIYGYTF. In DNA form, the CDR3 reads TGTGCCAGCAGACGGGACCATATCTATGGCTACACCTTC. The chain recombines TRBV6-5 with TRBJ1-2, with D tentatively TRBD1 (5 bases). Per the germline V gene, CDR1 is MNHEY and CDR2 is SVGAGI. The CDR3 loop spans 13 amino acids. Between the trimmed V and J ends, which lost 6 bases and 4 bases, there was a span of 12 bases.

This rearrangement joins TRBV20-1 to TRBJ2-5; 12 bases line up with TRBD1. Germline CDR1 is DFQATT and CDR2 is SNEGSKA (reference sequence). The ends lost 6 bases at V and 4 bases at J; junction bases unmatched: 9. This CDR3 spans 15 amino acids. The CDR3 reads CSASVWDRGLETQYF. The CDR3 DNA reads TGCAGTGCGTCTGTATGGGACAGGGGGCTAGAGACCCAGTACTTC.

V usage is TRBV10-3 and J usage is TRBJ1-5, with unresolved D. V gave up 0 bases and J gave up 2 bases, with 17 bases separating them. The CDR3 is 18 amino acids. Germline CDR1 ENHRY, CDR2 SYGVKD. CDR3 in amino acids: CAISESRGGSSGNQPQHF. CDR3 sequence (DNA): TGTGCCATCAGTGAGTCTCGGGGAGGCTCCTCAGGCAATCAGCCCCAGCATTTT.

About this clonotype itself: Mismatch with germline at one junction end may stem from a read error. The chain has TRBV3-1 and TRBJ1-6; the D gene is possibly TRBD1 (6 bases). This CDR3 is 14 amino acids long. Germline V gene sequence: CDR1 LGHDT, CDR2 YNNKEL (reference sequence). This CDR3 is CASSLGQGTSPPHF. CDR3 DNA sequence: TGTGCCAGCAGCCTGGGACAAGGGACTTCACCCCCCCACTTT.